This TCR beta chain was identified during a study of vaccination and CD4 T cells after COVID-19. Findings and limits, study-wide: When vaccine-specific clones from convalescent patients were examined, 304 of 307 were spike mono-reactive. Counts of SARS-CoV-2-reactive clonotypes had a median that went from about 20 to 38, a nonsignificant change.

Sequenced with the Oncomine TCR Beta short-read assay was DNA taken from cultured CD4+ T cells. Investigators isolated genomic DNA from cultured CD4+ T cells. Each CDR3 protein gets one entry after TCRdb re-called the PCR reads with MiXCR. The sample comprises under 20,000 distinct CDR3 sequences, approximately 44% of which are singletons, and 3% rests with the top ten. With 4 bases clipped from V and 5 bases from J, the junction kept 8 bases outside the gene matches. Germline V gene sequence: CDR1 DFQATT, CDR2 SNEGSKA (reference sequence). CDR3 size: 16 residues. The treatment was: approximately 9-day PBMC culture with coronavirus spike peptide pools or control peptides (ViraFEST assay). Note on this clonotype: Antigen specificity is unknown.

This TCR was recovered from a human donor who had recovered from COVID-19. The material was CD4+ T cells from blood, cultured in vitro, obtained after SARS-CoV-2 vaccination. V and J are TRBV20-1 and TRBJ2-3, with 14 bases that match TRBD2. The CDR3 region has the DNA TGCAGTGCTACAACCGGACTAGCGGGGGGAAAAGATACGCAGTATTTT. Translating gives CSATTGLAGGKDTQYF.